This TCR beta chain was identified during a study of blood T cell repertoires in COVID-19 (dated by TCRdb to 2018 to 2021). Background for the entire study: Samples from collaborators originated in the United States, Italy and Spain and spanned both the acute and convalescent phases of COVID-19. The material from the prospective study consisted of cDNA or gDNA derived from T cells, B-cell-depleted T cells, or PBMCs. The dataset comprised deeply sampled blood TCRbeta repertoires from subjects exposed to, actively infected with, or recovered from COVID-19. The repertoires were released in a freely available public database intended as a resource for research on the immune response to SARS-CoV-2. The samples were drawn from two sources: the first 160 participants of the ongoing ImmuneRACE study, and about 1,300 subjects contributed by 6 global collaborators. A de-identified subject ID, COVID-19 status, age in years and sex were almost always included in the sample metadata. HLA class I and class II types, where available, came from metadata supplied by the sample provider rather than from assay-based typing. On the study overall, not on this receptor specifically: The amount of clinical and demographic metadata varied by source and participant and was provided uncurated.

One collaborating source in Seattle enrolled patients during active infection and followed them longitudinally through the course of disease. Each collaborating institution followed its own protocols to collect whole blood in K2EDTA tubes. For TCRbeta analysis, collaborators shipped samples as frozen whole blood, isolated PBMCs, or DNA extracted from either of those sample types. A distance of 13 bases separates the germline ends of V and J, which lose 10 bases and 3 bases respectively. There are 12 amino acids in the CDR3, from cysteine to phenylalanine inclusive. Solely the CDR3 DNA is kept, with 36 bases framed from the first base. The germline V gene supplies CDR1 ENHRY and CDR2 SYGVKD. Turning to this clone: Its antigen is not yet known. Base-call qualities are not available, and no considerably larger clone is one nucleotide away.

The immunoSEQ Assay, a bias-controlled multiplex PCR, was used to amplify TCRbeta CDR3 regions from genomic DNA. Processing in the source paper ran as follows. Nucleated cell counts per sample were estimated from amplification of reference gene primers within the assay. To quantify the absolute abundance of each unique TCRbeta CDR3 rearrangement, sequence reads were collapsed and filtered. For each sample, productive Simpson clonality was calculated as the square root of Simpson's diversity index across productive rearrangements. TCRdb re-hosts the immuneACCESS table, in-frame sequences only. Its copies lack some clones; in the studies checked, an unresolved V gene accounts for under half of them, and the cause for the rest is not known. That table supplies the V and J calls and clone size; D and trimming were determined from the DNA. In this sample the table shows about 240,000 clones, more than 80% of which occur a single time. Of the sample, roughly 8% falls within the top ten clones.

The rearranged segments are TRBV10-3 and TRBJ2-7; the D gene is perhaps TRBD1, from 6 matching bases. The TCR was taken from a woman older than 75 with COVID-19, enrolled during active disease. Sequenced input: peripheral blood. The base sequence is TGTGCCACAGGGGCTTTATTCTACGAGCAGTACTTC. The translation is CATGALFYEQYF.